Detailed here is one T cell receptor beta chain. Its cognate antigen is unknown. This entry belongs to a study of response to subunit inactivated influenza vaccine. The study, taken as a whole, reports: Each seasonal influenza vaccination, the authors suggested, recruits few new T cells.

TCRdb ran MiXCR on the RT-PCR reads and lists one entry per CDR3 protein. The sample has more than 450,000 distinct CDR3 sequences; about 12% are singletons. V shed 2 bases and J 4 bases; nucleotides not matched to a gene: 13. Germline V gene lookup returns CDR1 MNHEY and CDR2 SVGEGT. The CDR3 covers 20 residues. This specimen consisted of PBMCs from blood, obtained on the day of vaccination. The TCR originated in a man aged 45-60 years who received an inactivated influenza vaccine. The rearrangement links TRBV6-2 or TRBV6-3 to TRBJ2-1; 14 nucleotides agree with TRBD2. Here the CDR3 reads CASSYHGTSGGRRSYNEQFF. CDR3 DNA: TGTGCCAGCAGTTACCATGGGACTAGCGGGGGCCGACGCTCATACAATGAGCAGTTCTTC.